This TCR beta chain originates from a study of sequential checkpoint blockade in melanoma. Study-level background: Patients were randomized 1:1 to nivolumab-then-ipilimumab or ipilimumab-then-nivolumab first-line. After both sequences, patients received maintenance nivolumab.

The table came from immunoSEQ multiplex PCR; TCRdb's copy has only in-frame clones and leaves some out. The sample records around 41,000 clones, roughly 90% being singletons. Treatment here: randomized to nivolumab then ipilimumab (arm A) or the reverse (arm B). Patients had received no earlier DNA-damaging chemotherapy. Sorted cells were live CD3+CD8+, lacking CD19 and CD56, from PBMCs. Trimming left V 8 bases short and J 5 bases short, with 21 bases between. The CDR3 spans 15 residues. In germline, CDR1 is SEHNR, CDR2 FQNEAQ (reference sequence). Sequencing was performed on CD8+ T cells sorted from blood (inferred from file names), taken from a patient given nivolumab and ipilimumab in sequence. The TCR sequence derives from a human donor with melanoma. V usage is TRBV7-9 and J usage is TRBJ2-5, with a weak D call TRBD2 (6 bases). CDR3 nucleotides: TGTGCCAGCCACAGCTCCCGGGAGTCAACGGAGACCCAGTACTTC. This translates into CASHSSRESTETQYF.